This T cell receptor beta chain emerged from a study of long-term antiretroviral therapy in people with HIV (dated by TCRdb to 2021 to 2024). Background on the whole study: Collection of the earliest samples took place about a decade ahead of the 2015 WHO recommendation for immediate ART, at a time when ART was typically delayed until CD4 counts fell. This retrospective serial study examined whether starting ART and sustained HIV suppression were associated with changes in the composition and diversity of the TRB repertoire in peripheral blood. The cohort contributed about 200 cryopreserved PBMC samples from under 35 adults with confirmed HIV infection, collected serially over a mean of around 6 years (range 1-12). About 35% of the 30 participants with HIV were female. No cross-contamination during QIAcube processing was seen in test extractions of a monoclonal T-cell line run alongside roughly 35 polyclonal samples. Summary of the overall study and its limitations: Inferences about post-ART repertoire changes are limited because no data were available on ART adherence, viral resistance or therapy changes. Unsorted PBMC were profiled instead of sorted CD4+ and CD8+ T cells because pre-ART samples had limited cell numbers. Expanded TRB clones identified before ART initiation dominated the repertoire at all time points, although this dominance fluctuated and declined in many PLHIV after ART. The samples span the years 2004 to 2017, and the ART regimens used at that time may not be as effective as current regimens. A significant increase in TRB diversity was found to be associated with ART initiation, although TRB diversity was observed to remain significantly below that of transplant donor controls even after long-term ART. Since PBMC availability was limited, sequencing covered only the TCR beta chain, with no alpha chain pairing. Compared with controls, HIV repertoires had narrower CDR3 length ranges, and the network structure pointed to an antigen-experienced repertoire that shifted only slightly toward naive after ART.

Participants were included only if at least one PBMC sample before ART initiation and at least two post-ART samples were available. Every participant with HIV received treatment in the United States of America. Before DNA extraction, cryopreserved samples containing about 0.95-10 million PBMC were thawed and washed. At the time of the earliest PBMC sample, participants with HIV were aged between roughly 20 and 55 years. PBMC samples were contributed by each participant from 1-4 timepoints before ART initiation and 2-8 timepoints after ART initiation, with a median of 7 samples. For every participant, serial HIV viral load, CD4+ T-cell count, ART history and demographic data were obtained. Genomic DNA was extracted from unsorted PBMC with a Qiagen kit on a QIAcube, processed in batches of 12 samples. Notes on this clone: It lacks a known antigen. Per-nucleotide qualities are absent, and no much larger clonotype sits a single base away.

The CDR3, from cysteine to phenylalanine, totals 14 residues. Here the CDR3 DNA is all that survives: 42 bases in frame from base 1. CDR1 and CDR2 are read off the germline V gene as MNHEY and SVGAGI. V is cut by 1 base and J by 9 bases, and the space between the germline ends is 13 bases. Sequencing of the TRB variable region was done with the immunoSEQ hsTCRB v3.0 assay at survey level resolution. TRB sequencing targeted a depth of 40,000-50,000 T-cell genomes per sample. TRB libraries were pooled and sequenced on an Illumina MiSeq using a v3 150-cycle kit. The authors processed their data as follows. Repertoire analysis ran in R within a reproducible Nextflow workflow covering QC, data transformation and analysis. LymphoSeq2, an R package for exploring AIRR-Seq data, was used to implement custom analyses. A handful of samples that produced fewer than 5000 total TRB sequences were removed, so fewer than 200 HIV repertoires were analyzed. Among the 200 or so HIV repertoires that were kept, almost 60 were collected before ART initiation and roughly 130 were collected after ART initiation. Each repertoire was downsampled to 5000 TRB nucleotide sequences, and summary statistics were averaged across 100 downsampling iterations. The analysis kept only TRB sequences whose CDR3 regions were at least seven amino acids long. Diversity was assessed using a clonality score derived from Shannon entropy and using the Gini coefficient. In repertoire networks, the top 5000 CDR3 amino acid sequences were linked whenever an edit distance of one separated two sequences. For TRB CDR3 amino acid sequences, antigen specificity groups and MHC restriction were predicted with GLIPH2. To flag known associations with CMV, EBV, HIV or tissue antigens, CDR3 amino acid sequences were compared against VDJdb and McPAS-TCR. Pre-ART, post-ART and control groups were compared with Wilcoxon signed-rank tests and Holm-Bonferroni correction. The source is immuneACCESS, and TCRdb retained only in-frame sequences with V and J called. Part of the clones is not carried over; for the studies checked, unresolved V genes explain less than half of this, and the remainder is unexplained. V, J and clone size reflect that table, while D and trimming were determined from the DNA. The sample table lists over 30,000 clones, 86% of them with a count of one. The ten largest clones capture roughly 4% of the sample.

The chain is made from TRBV6-5 and TRBJ2-1; the D gene assignment is ambiguous. Material: unsorted PBMCs, obtained 1.2 years after starting antiretroviral therapy. This clonotype was obtained from a woman aged 50 to 65 with HIV. The DNA is TGTGCCAGCAGTTACTTCAACCGACCCGGTGAGCAGTTCTTC. Translation gives CASSYFNRPGEQFF.